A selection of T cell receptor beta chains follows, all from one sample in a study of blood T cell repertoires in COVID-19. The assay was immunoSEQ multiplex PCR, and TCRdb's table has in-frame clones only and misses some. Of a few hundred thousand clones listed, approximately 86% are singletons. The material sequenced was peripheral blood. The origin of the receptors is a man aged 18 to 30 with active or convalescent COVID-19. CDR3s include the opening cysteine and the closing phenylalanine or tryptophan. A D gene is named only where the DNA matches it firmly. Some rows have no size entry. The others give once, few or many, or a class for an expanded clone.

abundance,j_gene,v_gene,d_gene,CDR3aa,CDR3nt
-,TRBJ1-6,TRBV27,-,CASSLSAGSYNSPLHF,TGTGCCAGCAGTTTATCGGCGGGCTCCTATAATTCACCCCTCCACTTT
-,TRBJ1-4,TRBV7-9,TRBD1,CASSPGTGGGTNEKLFF,TGTGCCAGCAGCCCTGGGACAGGGGGAGGGACTAATGAAAAACTGTTTTTT
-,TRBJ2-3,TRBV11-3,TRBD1,CASSLTQGAWDTQYF,TGTGCCAGCAGCTTAACCCAGGGGGCGTGGGATACGCAGTATTTT
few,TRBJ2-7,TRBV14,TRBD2,CASSRAGAGVNYEQYF,TGTGCCAGCAGCCGTGCCGGTGCGGGGGTGAACTACGAGCAGTACTTC
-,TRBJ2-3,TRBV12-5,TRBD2,CASGSPGGSLTDTQYF,TGTGCTAGTGGTTCTCCCGGGGGGTCCCTCACAGATACGCAGTATTTT
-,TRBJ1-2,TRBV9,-,CASSAKQGTHYGYTF,TGTGCCAGCAGCGCCAAGCAGGGAACCCACTATGGCTACACCTTC
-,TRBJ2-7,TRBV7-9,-,CASSSGLKIYEQYF,TGTGCCAGCAGCTCTGGACTGAAAATTTACGAGCAGTACTTC
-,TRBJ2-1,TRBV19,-,CARLGQLNNEQFF,TGTGCCAGACTGGGACAATTGAACAATGAGCAGTTCTTC
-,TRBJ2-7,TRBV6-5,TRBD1,CASSYYGTGDEQYF,TGTGCCAGCAGTTACTATGGGACAGGTGACGAGCAGTACTTC
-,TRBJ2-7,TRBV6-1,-,CASSEGQYSYEQYF,TGTGCCAGCAGTGAAGGGCAGTACTCCTACGAGCAGTACTTC
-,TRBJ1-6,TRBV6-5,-,CASSYAIGARPLHF,TGTGCCAGCAGTTACGCGATTGGAGCCCGACCCCTCCACTTT
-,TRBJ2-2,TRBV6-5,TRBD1,CASSRQGANTGELFF,TGTGCCAGCAGTCGACAGGGTGCGAACACCGGGGAGCTGTTTTTT
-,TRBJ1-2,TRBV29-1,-,CCMTSTDGYTF,TGCTGCATGACCTCGACAGATGGCTACACCTTC
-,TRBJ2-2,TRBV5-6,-,CASSFVAGELFF,TGTGCCAGCAGCTTTGTCGCCGGGGAGCTGTTTTTT
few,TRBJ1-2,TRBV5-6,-,CASSLELDTPPRGYTF,TGTGCCAGCAGCTTGGAACTGGACACCCCTCCCCGGGGCTACACCTTC
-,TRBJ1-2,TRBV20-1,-,CSAPSYYGYTF,TGCAGTGCTCCCAGTTACTATGGCTACACCTTC
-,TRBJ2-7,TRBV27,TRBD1,CASSIQGIPYEQYF,TGTGCCAGCAGTATACAGGGGATCCCCTACGAGCAGTACTTC
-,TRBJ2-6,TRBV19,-,CASTYAEGTGANVLTF,TGTGCCAGTACTTACGCCGAGGGCACTGGGGCCAACGTCCTGACTTTC
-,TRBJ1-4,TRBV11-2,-,CASSLAGLEEKLFF,TGTGCCAGCAGCTTAGCGGGGTTGGAGGAAAAACTGTTTTTT
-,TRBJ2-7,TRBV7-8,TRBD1,CASSFFRQGTYEQYF,TGTGCCAGCAGCTTTTTCAGACAGGGCACCTACGAGCAGTACTTC
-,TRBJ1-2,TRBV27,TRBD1,CASSLGQGSGYTF,TGTGCCAGCAGTTTGGGACAGGGATCTGGCTACACCTTC
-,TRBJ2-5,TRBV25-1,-,CASRDAIETQYF,TGTGCCAGCAGAGATGCGATAGAGACCCAGTACTTC
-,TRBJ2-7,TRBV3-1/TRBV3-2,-,CASSQVPQTYEQYF,TGTGCCAGCAGCCAAGTCCCGCAGACCTACGAGCAGTACTTC
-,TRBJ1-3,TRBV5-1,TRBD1,CASSRTGTGGSGNTIYF,TGCGCCAGCAGCAGAACCGGGACAGGGGGCTCTGGAAACACCATATATTTT
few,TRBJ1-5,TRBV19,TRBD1,CASSIAGQGGSSNQPQHF,TGTGCCAGTAGTATAGCTGGACAGGGGGGTAGTAGCAATCAGCCCCAGCATTTT
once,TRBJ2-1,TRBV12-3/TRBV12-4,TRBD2,CASSLGGVEQFF,TGTGCCAGCAGCCTGGGAGGGGTTGAGCAGTTCTTC
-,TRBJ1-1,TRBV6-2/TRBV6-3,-,CASSLGGMNTEAFF,TGTGCCAGCAGTTTAGGAGGGATGAACACTGAAGCTTTCTTT
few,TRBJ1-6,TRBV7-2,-,CASSFQSRGSPLHF,TGTGCCAGCAGCTTTCAAAGCAGGGGCTCACCCCTCCACTTT
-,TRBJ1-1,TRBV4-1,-,CASSQDGGQTNTEAFF,TGCGCCAGCAGCCAAGATGGAGGACAGACGAACACTGAAGCTTTCTTT
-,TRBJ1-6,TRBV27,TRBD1,CASRNPLGTGRSPLHF,TGTGCCAGCAGGAACCCCCTCGGGACAGGGCGCTCACCCCTCCACTTT
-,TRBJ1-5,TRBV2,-,CASSENAFPVQPQHF,TGTGCCAGCAGTGAAAATGCATTTCCAGTTCAGCCCCAGCATTTT
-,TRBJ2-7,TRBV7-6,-,CASSLNGGTYEQYF,TGTGCCAGCAGCTTAAATGGAGGGACGTACGAGCAGTACTTC
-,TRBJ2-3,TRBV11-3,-,CASDGGSGDTQYF,TGTGCCAGCGATGGGGGGAGCGGAGATACGCAGTATTTT
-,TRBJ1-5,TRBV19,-,CASSSSGNQPQHF,TGTGCCAGTAGTAGTTCGGGCAATCAGCCCCAGCATTTT
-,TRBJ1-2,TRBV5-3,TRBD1,CARSLLRTGSNYGYTF,TGTGCCAGAAGCTTACTCCGGACAGGGTCTAACTATGGCTACACCTTC
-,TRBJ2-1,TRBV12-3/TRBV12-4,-,CASSHGGGEQFF,TGTGCCAGCAGCCACGGTGGAGGTGAGCAGTTCTTC